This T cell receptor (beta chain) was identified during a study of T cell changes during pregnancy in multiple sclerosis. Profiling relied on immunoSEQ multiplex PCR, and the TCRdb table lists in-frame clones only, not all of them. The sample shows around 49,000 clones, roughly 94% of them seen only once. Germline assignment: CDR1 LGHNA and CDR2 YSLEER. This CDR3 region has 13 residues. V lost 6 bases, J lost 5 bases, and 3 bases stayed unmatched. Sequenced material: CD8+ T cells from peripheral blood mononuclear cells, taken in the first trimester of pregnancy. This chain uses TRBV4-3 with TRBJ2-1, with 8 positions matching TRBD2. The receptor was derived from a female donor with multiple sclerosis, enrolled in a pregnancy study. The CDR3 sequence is CASSSGIHNEQFF. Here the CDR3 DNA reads TGCGCCAGCAGTAGCGGGATCCACAATGAGCAGTTCTTC.